Listed below are T cell receptor beta chains from one sample, sequenced in a study of cytomegalovirus exposure and HLA in healthy donors. Assay: immunoSEQ multiplex PCR; the TCRdb copy retains only in-frame clones and omits some. The data contain 95,000 to 150,000 clones, about 80% of them singletons. Sequencing used PBMCs. The source is a young man in good health and CMV-seropositive. The CDR3 runs from the conserved cysteine through the conserved F or W. D genes are given only for firm matches. Part of the rows lack a size; the others show once, few, many or a class for expanded clones.

size,V,J,D,CDR3,DNA
.,TRBV30,TRBJ1-2,TRBD1,CAYRGYYGYTF,TGTGCCTACAGGGGATACTATGGCTACACCTTC
.,TRBV5-5,TRBJ2-7,TRBD2,CASSSSGRGYEQYF,TGTGCCAGCAGCTCCAGCGGGAGGGGCTACGAGCAGTACTTC
.,TRBV10-3,TRBJ2-1,.,CAISGGSPGDEQFF,TGTGCCATCAGTGGAGGGTCCCCGGGAGATGAGCAGTTCTTC
.,TRBV6-6,TRBJ2-7,TRBD1,CASRIGQGFFYEQYF,TGTGCCAGCAGAATCGGACAGGGTTTTTTCTACGAGCAGTACTTC
once,TRBV5-1,TRBJ2-7,TRBD1,CASSLPPPLNDRGHEQYF,TGCGCCAGCAGCTTGCCCCCCCCTCTTAACGACAGGGGTCACGAGCAGTACTTC
.,TRBV29-1,TRBJ1-1,.,CSATVNTEAFF,TGCAGCGCGACAGTGAACACTGAAGCTTTCTTT
.,TRBV19,TRBJ1-2,TRBD1,CASTPGTGSYGYTF,TGTGCCAGTACTCCCGGGACAGGGTCCTATGGCTACACCTTC
.,TRBV9,TRBJ2-7,TRBD2,CASSVSSGREQYF,TGTGCCAGCAGCGTTTCTAGCGGGAGGGAGCAGTACTTC
once,TRBV5-4,TRBJ1-5,.,CASSLGPGQDDQPQHF,TGTGCCAGCAGCTTGGGGCCAGGTCAAGATGATCAGCCCCAGCATTTT
.,TRBV7-9,TRBJ2-4,TRBD2,CASRPIWAGGNIQYF,TGTGCCAGCAGACCAATCTGGGCGGGGGGAAACATTCAGTACTTC
.,TRBV27,TRBJ2-7,TRBD2,CASSFGSGGTYEQYF,TGTGCCAGCAGTTTTGGGTCGGGAGGAACCTACGAGCAGTACTTC
.,TRBV30,TRBJ1-5,.,CAWTRRGLSNQPQHF,TGTGCCTGGACCCGCAGGGGTTTGAGCAATCAGCCCCAGCATTTT
.,TRBV2,TRBJ1-1,.,CASRIGQREAFF,TGTGCCAGCAGGATCGGACAGAGAGAAGCTTTCTTT
.,TRBV4-3,TRBJ2-3,.,CASSQELGSDTQYF,TGCGCCAGCAGCCAAGAACTGGGCTCGGATACGCAGTATTTT
.,TRBV5-4,TRBJ2-1,TRBD2,CASSPGLAESSYNEQFF,TGTGCCAGCAGCCCAGGACTAGCGGAGAGCTCCTACAATGAGCAGTTCTTC
.,TRBV7-8,TRBJ2-5,TRBD2,CASGVLAGDGETQYF,TGTGCCAGCGGGGTACTAGCGGGAGACGGGGAGACCCAGTACTTC
.,TRBV28,TRBJ2-2,.,CASTKGPRTGELFF,TGTGCCAGCACCAAGGGGCCCCGAACCGGGGAGCTGTTTTTT
.,TRBV28,TRBJ1-2,TRBD1,CASSIYRQGGGYTF,TGTGCCAGCAGTATCTATCGACAGGGGGGAGGCTACACCTTC